This TCR beta chain was recorded in a study of ipilimumab plus nivolumab after autologous stem cell transplantation. Overall study context: Typical patient got a handful of ipilimumab doses and 7 or 8 nivolumab doses (median).

Produced via immunoSEQ multiplex PCR; TCRdb's table is partial and in-frame only. The data hold about 43,000 clones, with about 88% observed a single time. Patients got ipilimumab 1 mg/kg beginning 14 to 28 days post-transplant. This CDR3 spans 14 amino acids. Between the trimmed V and J ends, which lost 1 base and 1 base, there was a span of 8 bases. The V gene's germline CDR1 is SGHNT and CDR2 YYREEE (reference sequence). The origin of this receptor is a male donor with multiple myeloma. The rearrangement uses TRBV5-4 and TRBJ1-1; D possibly corresponds to TRBD1 (5 bases). The input for sequencing was PBMCs, taken in a trial of ipilimumab plus nivolumab as post-transplant consolidation. Written as DNA, the CDR3 is TGTGCCAGCAGCTTGTGGCAGGGGAACACTGAAGCTTTCTTT. Its translation: CASSLWQGNTEAFF.